This T cell receptor (beta chain) was sequenced in a study of shared clonotypes between healthy human individuals (TCRdb year 2020). About the full investigation: A couple of women and a few men aged 18 to 49 years were included in the cohort. To estimate repertoire size and how much clonotypes are shared between individuals, the study performed deep sequencing of blood TCR repertoires from a few healthy adults. To increase sequencing depth and limit assay-specific biases, different laboratories used diverse techniques to prepare libraries and sequence TCR repertoires. Each donor's leukapheresis produced roughly between about 0.8 and 8.9 billion PBMCs. For each donor, CD4 naive and CD4 memory were each run on three plates, CD8 naive on two plates, and CD8 memory on one plate.

The donors were healthy, HIV-negative adults who had no recently reported acute infections or vaccinations. Every donor was a Caucasian adult living in Nashville, Tennessee, USA. CD4+ T cells were enriched by magnetic negative selection; naive cells were then positively selected on CD45RA, and the negative fraction formed the memory subset. Blood was obtained by leukapheresis, after which PBMCs were separated by Ficoll-Histopaque density gradient centrifugation and cryopreserved in liquid nitrogen vapor phase. Analytical flow cytometry was used to check the purity and quantity of every magnetically sorted T cell population. Each sorted fraction had its genomic DNA isolated and then quantified by UV absorbance on a Nanodrop 2000c. CDR1 and CDR2, per the germline V gene (reference sequence), are LNHDA and SQIVND. V loses 2 bases of germline sequence and J loses 6 bases, and the interval between the two ends is 11 bases. Including cysteine and phenylalanine, the CDR3 has 14 amino acids. Of the read, only the CDR3 DNA is kept; its 42 bases are in frame from base 1.

TCR CDR3 regions were amplified from genomic DNA by multiplex PCR using the deep immunoSEQ assay. Extracted genomic DNA from each cell subset was distributed evenly across all wells of several immunoSEQ 96-well plates, and each plate was treated as a replicate. For sorted subsets, 200 ng of genomic DNA, equivalent to about 30,000 T cell genomes, went into each replicate PCR. Purified libraries were measured with a Qubit 3.0 fluorometer, size-checked on a Bioanalyzer 2100, and measured again with the KAPA Library Quantification kit. A separate single-read 150-cycle Illumina NextSeq 550 flow cell was used to sequence each immunoSEQ 96-well plate. The authors processed their data as follows. Because the immunoSEQ output held only junctional sequences and lacked quality scores, the filtering could not match the filtering applied to full-length reads. Sequences were annotated with PyIR, a Python wrapper for IgBLAST v1.9, and V/J genes and CDR3 were assigned using IMGT germline references. Reads with weak V/J assignments (E-value above 1e-6), missing CDR3, stop codons, out-of-frame junctions, or ambiguous translated residues were removed. V3J clonotypes were defined as sequences sharing an identical inferred V gene, J gene, and CDR3 amino acid sequence. To compute the percentage overlap between repertoires, the number of shared unique clonotypes was divided by the size of the smaller repertoire. Richness of each repertoire was evaluated using RTK rarefaction, the Chao1 estimator, and Recon v2.1 estimates of unobserved clonotypes. OLGA was used to compute generation probabilities for all TCRbeta clonotypes that the gDNA method yielded from a handful of donors. TCRdb carries this immuneACCESS record with in-frame sequences only. Its versions omit some clonotypes, under half of them owing to an unresolved V gene in the studies checked, with the rest unexplained. The V and J calls and clone size were taken over from that table, and D and trimming were inferred from the DNA. This sample lists more than 400,000 clones; 90% to 96% were detected once. Together, the top ten hold less than 0.06% of the sample.

A remark on this clone: It has no known antigen specificity. There are no base qualities to consult, and no much larger clone falls within one base.

Paper-wide results and their limitations: Clonotypes shared by all four sorted-subset donors showed higher generation probabilities than non-shared clonotypes. Estimated clonotype richness was generally larger for naive than for memory subsets. Sharing across a handful of donors was observed for roughly 5% of naive CD4, over 3% of naive CD8, 2.3% of memory CD4, and about 0.39% of memory CD8 clonotypes. Sampling was restricted to blood, and TCR repertoires in tissue are likely to differ from TCR repertoires in blood. Based on pairwise subsampling, the degree of clonotype sharing among donors was expected to be affected by sequencing depth. The genetic and exposure-history diversity represented was limited by the small number of donors. Even with the large sequencing depth, rarefaction of the sorted-subset datasets indicated that sequencing was incomplete.

The TCR was taken from a woman aged 25 to 45 in good health. Sequenced input: naive CD4+ T cells sorted from blood. Sample cell subset or site, as interpreted from the label and publication: CD45RA+ positively selected. The chain is made from TRBV19 and TRBJ1-5, with no confidently assigned D gene. The DNA sequence reads TGTGCCAGTAGTATATTGGCCTCCGGTCAGCCCCAGCATTTT. This yields the protein CASSILASGQPQHF. The entire variable domain, with the stretches around the CDR3 drawn from the reference TRBV19 and TRBJ1-5 proteins, is DGGITQSPKYLFRKEGQNVTLSCEQNLNHDAMYWYRQDPGQGLRLIYYSQIVNDFQKGDIAEGYSVSREKKESFPLTVTSAQKNPTAFYLCASSILASGQPQHFGDGTRLSIL.